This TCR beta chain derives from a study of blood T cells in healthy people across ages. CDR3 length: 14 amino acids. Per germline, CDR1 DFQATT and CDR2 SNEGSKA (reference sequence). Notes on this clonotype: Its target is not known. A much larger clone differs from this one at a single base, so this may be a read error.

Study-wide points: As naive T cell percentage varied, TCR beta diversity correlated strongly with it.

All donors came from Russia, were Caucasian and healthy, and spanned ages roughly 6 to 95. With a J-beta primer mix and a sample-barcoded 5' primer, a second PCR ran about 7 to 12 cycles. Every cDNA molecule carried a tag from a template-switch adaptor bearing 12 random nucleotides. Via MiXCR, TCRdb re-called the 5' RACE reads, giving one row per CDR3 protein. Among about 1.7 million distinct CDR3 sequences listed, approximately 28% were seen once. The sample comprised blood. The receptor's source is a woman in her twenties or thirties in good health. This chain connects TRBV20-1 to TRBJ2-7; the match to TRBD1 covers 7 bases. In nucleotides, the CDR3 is TGCAGTGCTATCCGGACAGGACGCTCCTACGAGCGGTACTTC. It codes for CSAIRTGRSYERYF.